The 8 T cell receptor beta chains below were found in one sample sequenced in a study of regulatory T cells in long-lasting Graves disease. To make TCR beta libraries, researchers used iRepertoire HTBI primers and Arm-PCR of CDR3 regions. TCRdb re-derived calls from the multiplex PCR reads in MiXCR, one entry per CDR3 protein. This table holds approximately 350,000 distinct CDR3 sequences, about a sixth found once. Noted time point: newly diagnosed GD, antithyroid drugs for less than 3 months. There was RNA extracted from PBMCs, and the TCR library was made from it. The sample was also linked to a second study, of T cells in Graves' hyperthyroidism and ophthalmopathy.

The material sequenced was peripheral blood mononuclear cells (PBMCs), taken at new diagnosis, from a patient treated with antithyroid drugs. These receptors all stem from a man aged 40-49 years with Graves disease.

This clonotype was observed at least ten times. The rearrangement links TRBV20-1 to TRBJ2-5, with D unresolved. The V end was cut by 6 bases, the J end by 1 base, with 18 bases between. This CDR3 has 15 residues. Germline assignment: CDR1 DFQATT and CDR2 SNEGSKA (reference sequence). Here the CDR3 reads CSAQSSGRLQETQYF. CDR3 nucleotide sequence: TGCAGTGCGCAGTCCTCAGGACGGCTCCAAGAGACCCAGTACTTC.

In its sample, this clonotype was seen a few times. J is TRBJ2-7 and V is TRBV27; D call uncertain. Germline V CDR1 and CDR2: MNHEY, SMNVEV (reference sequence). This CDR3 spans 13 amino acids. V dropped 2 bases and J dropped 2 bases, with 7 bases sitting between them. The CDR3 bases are TGTGCCAGCAGTTTAAGGAGAACCTACGAGCAGTACTTC. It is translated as CASSLRRTYEQYF.

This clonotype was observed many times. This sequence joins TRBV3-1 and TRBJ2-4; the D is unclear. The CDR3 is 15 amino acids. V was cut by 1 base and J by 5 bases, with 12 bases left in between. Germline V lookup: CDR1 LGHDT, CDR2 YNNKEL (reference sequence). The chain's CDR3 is CASSQAGLGQNIQYF. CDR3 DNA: TGTGCCAGCAGCCAAGCAGGTTTAGGTCAAAACATTCAGTACTTC.

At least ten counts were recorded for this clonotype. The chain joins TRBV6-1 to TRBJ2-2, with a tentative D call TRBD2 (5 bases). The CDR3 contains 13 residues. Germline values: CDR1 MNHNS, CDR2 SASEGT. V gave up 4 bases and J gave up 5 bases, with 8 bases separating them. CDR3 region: CASSGGWTGELFF. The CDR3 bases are TGTGCCAGCAGTGGAGGGTGGACCGGGGAGCTGTTTTTT.

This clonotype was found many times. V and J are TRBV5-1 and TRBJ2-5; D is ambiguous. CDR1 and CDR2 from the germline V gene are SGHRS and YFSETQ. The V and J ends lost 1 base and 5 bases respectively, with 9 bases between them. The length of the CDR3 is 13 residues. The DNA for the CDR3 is TGCGCCAGCAGCTTGTATCCCCAGGAGACCCAGTACTTC. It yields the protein CASSLYPQETQYF.

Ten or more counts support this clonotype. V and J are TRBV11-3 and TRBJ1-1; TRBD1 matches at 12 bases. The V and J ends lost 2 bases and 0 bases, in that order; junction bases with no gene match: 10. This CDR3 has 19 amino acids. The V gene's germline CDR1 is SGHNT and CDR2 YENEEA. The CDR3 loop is CASSLNGTGGSKVNTEAFF. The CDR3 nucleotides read TGTGCCAGCAGCTTAAATGGGACAGGGGGCAGTAAAGTGAACACTGAAGCTTTCTTT.

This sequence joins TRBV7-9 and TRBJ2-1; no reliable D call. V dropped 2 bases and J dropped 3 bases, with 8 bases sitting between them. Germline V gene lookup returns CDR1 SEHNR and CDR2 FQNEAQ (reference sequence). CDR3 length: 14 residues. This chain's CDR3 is CASSLSIDYNEQFF. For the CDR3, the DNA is TGTGCCAGCAGCTTATCTATCGACTACAATGAGCAGTTCTTC.

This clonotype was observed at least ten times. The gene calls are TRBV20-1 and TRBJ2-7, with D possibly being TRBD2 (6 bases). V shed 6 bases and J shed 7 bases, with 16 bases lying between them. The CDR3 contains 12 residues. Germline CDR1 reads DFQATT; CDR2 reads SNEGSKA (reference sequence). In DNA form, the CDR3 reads TGCAGTGCCCACCGGGGGAGTGAAGAGCAGTACTTC. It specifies CSAHRGSEEQYF.